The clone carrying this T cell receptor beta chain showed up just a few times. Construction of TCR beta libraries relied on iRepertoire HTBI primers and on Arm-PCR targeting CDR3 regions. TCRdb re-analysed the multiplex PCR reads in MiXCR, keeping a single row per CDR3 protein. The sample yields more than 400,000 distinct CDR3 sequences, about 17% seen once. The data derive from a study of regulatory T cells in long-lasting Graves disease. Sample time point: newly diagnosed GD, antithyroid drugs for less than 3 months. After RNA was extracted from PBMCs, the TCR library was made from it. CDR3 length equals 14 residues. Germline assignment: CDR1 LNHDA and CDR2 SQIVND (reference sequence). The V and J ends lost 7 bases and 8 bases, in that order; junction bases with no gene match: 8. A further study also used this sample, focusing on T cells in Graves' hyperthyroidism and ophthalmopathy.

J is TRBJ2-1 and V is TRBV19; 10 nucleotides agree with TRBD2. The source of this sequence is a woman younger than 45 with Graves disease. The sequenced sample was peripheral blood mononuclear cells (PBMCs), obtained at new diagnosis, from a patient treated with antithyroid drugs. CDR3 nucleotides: TGTGCCAGTACTCCAGCGACTAGCGGGCATGAGCAGTTCTTC. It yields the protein CASTPATSGHEQFF. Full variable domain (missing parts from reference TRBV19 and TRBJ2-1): DGGITQSPKYLFRKEGQNVTLSCEQNLNHDAMYWYRQDPGQGLRLIYYSQIVNDFQKGDIAEGYSVSREKKESFPLTVTSAQKNPTAFYLCASTPATSGHEQFFGPGTRLTVL.